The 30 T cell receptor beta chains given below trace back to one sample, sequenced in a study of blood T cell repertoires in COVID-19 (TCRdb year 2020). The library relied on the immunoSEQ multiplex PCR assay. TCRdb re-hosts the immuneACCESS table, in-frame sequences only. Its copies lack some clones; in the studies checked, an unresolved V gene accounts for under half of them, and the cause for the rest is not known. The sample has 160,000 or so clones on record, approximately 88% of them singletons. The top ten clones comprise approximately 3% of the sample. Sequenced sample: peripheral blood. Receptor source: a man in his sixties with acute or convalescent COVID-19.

CDR3 region: CASSEANRVTTDTQYF. The CDR3 nucleotides are TGTGCCAGCAGTGAAGCGAACCGAGTTACCACAGATACGCAGTATTTT. This chain joins TRBV2 and TRBJ2-3; no clear D. There are 16 residues in the CDR3. The germline gives CDR1 SNHLY, CDR2 FYNNEI. Trimming left V 0 bases short and J 2 bases short, with 12 bases between.

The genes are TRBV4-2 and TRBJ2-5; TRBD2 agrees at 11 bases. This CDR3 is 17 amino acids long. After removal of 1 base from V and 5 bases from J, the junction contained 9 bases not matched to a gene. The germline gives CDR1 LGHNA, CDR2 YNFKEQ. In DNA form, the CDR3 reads TGTGCCAGCAGCCAAGCCCGTCCTAGCGGGGGGTTCGAGACCCAGTACTTC. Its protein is CASSQARPSGGFETQYF.

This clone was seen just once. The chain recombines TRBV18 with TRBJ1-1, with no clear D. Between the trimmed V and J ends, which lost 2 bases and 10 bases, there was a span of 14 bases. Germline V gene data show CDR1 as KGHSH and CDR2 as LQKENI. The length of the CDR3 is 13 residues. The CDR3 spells CASSPGLLEGAFF. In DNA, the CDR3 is TGTGCCAGCTCACCAGGACTTCTGGAAGGAGCTTTCTTT.

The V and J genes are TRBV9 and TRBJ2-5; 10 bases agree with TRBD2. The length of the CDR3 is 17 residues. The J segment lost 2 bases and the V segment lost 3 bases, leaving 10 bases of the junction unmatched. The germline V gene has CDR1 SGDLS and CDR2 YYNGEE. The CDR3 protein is CASSAPFSSGRQETQYF. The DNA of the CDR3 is TGTGCCAGCAGCGCCCCCTTCTCTAGCGGGAGACAAGAGACCCAGTACTTC. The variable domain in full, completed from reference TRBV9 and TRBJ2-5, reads DSGVTQTPKHLITATGQRVTLRCSPRSGDLSVYWYQQSLDQGLQFLIQYYNGEERAKGNILERFSAQQFPDLHSELNLSSLELGDSALYFCASSAPFSSGRQETQYFGPGTRLLVL.

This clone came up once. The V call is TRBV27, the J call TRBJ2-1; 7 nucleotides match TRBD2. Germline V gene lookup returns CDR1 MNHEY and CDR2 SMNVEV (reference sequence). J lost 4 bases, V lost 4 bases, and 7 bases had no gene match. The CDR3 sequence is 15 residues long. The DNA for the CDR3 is TGTGCCAGCAGTTCCACCGGGACTACTTACAATGAGCAGTTCTTC. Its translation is CASSSTGTTYNEQFF.

The CDR3 protein is CASSARDYTEAFF. CDR3 DNA sequence: TGTGCCAGCAGTGCCAGGGATTACACTGAAGCTTTCTTT. The chain links TRBV12-3 or TRBV12-4 to TRBJ1-1, with a tentative D call TRBD1 (5 bases). V lost 5 bases to trimming and J lost 3 bases, with 10 bases between them. This CDR3 is built from 13 residues.

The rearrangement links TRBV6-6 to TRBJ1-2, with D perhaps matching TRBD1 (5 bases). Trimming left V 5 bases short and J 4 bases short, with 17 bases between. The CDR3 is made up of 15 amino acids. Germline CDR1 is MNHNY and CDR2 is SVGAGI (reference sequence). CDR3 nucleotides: TGTGCCAGCAGTCCCCCAGGGAATAGTGGCTATGGCTACACCTTC. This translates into CASSPPGNSGYGYTF.

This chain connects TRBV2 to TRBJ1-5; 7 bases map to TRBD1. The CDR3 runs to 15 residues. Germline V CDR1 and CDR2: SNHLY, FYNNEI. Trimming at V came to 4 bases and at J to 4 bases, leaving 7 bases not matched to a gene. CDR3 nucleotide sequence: TGTGCCAGCAGTGTGACAGGGCGAAGTAATCAGCCCCAGCATTTT. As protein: CASSVTGRSNQPQHF.

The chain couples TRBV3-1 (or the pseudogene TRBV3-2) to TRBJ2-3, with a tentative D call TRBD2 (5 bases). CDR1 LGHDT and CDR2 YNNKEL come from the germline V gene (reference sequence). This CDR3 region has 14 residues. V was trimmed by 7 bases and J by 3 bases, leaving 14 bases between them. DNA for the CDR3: TGTGCCAGCACAGGCCCCCGGAGGACAGATACGCAGTATTTT. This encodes CASTGPRRTDTQYF.

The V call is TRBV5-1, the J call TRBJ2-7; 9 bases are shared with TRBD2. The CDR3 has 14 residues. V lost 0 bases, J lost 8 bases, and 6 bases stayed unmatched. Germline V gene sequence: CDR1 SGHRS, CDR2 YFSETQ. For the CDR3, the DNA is TGCGCCAGCAGCTTGGTTGCTAGCGGGGAGAAGCAGTACTTC. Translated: CASSLVASGEKQYF.

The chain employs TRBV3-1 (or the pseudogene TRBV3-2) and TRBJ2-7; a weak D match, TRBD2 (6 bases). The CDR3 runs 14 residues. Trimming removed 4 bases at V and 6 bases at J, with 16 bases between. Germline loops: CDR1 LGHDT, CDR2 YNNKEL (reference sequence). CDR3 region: CASSRSGGAGEQYF. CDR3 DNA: TGTGCCAGCAGCCGTAGCGGCGGGGCCGGCGAGCAGTACTTC.

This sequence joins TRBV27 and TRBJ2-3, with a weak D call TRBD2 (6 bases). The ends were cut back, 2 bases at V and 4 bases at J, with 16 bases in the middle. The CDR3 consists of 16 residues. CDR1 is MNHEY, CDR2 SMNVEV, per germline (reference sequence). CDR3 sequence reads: CASSLGTPSESDTQYF. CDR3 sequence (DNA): TGTGCCAGCAGTTTAGGGACTCCCTCAGAATCAGATACGCAGTATTTT.

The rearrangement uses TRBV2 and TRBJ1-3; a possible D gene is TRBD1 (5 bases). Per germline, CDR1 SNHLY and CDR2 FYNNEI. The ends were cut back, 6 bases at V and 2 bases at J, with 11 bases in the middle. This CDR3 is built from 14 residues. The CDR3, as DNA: TGTGCCAGCAGGGCCGAAGGGGCTGGAAACACCATATATTTT. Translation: CASRAEGAGNTIYF.

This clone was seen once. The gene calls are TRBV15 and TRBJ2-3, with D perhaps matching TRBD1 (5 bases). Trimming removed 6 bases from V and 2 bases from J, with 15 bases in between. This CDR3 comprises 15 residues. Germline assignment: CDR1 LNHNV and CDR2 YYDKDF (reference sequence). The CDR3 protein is CATSGAVGYTDTQYF. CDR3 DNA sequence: TGTGCCACCAGTGGGGCTGTCGGGTACACAGATACGCAGTATTTT.

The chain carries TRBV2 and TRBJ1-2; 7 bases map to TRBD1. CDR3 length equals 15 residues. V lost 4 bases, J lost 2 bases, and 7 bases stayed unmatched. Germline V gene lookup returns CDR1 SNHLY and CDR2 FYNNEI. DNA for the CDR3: TGTGCCAGCAGTGGAACTACAGGGGTGAACTATGGCTACACCTTC. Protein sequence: CASSGTTGVNYGYTF.

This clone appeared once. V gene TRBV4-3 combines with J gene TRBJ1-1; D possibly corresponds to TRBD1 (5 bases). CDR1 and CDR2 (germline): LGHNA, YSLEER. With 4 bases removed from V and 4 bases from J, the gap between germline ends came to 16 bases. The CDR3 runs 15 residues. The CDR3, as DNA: TGCGCCAGCAGCCCAGACCCAGGGTCGGTCACTGAAGCTTTCTTT. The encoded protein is CASSPDPGSVTEAFF.

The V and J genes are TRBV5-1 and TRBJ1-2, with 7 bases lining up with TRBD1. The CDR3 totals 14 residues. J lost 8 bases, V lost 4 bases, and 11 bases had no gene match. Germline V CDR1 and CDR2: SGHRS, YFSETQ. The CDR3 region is CASSPDRVEKGYTF. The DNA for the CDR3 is TGCGCCAGCAGCCCCGACAGGGTAGAGAAAGGCTACACCTTC.

CDR3 in amino acids: CAWSVGQGTAIGYTEAFF. The CDR3 region has the DNA TGTGCCTGGAGTGTTGGGCAGGGAACCGCCATAGGGTACACTGAAGCTTTCTTT. V gene TRBV30 combines with J gene TRBJ1-1; D might be TRBD1 (5 bases). V dropped 0 bases and J dropped 3 bases, with 23 bases sitting between them. Germline CDR1 is GTSNPN and CDR2 is SVGIG (reference sequence). The CDR3 is 18 amino acids.

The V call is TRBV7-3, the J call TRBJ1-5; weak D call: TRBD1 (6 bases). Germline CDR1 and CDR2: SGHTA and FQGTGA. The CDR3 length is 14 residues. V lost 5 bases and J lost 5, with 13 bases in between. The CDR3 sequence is CASSAFRGHQPQHF. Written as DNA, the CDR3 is TGTGCCAGCAGCGCATTCAGGGGTCATCAGCCCCAGCATTTT.

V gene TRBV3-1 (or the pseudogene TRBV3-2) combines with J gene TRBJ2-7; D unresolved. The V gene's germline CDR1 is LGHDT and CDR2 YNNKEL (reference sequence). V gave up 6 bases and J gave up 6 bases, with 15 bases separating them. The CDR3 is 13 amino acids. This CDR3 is CASSQTTLGEQYF. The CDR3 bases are TGTGCCAGCAGTCAAACTACCCTGGGCGAGCAGTACTTC.

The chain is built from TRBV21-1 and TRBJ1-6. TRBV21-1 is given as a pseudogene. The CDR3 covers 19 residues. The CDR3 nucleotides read TGTGCCAGCAGCAAAGGCCCCGGGGGGGGGAGCTCCTATAATTCACCCCTCCACTTT. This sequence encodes CASSKGPGGGSSYNSPLHF.

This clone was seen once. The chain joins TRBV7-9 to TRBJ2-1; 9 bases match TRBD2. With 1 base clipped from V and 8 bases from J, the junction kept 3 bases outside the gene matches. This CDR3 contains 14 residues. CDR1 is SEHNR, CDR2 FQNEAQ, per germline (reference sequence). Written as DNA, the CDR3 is TGTGCCAGCAGCTTAGTAGCGGGGGTAGATGAGCAGTTCTTC. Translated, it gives CASSLVAGVDEQFF.

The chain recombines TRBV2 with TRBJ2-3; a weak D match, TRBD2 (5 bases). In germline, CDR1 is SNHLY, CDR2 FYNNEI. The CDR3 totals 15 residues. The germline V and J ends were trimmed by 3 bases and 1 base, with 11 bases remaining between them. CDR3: CASSDQAARTDTQYF. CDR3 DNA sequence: TGTGCCAGCAGTGATCAAGCGGCACGCACAGATACGCAGTATTTT.

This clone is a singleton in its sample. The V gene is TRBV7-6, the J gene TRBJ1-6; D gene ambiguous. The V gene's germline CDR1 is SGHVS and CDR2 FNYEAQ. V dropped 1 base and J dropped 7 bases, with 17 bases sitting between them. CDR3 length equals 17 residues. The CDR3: CASSLELGWEGNSPLHF. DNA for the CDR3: TGTGCCAGCAGCTTAGAGTTGGGTTGGGAGGGAAATTCACCCCTCCACTTT.

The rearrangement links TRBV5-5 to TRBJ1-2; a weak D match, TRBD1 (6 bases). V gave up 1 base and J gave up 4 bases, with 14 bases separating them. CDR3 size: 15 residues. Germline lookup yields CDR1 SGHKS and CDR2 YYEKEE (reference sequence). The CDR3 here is CASSLNQGPSYGYTF. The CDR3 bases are TGTGCCAGCAGCTTGAATCAGGGGCCGTCCTATGGCTACACCTTC.

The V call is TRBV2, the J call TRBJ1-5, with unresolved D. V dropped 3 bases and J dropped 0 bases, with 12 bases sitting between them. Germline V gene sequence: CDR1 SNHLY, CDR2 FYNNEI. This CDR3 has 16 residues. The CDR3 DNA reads TGTGCCAGCAGTGACCCCAGGCAGAATAGCAATCAGCCCCAGCATTTT. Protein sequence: CASSDPRQNSNQPQHF.

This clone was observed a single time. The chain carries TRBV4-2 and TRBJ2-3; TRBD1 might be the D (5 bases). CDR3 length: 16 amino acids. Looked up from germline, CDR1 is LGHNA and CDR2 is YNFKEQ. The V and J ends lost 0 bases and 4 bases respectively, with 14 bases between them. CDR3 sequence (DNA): TGTGCCAGCAGCCAAGATCCAGGGTTGGCGGCAGATACGCAGTATTTT. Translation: CASSQDPGLAADTQYF.

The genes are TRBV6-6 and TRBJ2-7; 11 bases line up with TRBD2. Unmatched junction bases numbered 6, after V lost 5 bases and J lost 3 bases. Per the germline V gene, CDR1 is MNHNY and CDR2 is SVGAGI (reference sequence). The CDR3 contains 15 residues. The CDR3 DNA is TGTGCCAGCAGTCAGACTAGCGGGGTCATCTACGAGCAGTACTTC. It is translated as CASSQTSGVIYEQYF.

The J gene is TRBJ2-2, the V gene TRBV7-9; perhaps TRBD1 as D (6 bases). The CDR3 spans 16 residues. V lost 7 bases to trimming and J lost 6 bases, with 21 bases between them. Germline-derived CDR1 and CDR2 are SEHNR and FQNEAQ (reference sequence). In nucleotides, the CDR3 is TGTGCCAGCACCCCATCGGGACCAGGGGCATCCGGGGAGCTGTTTTTT. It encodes CASTPSGPGASGELFF. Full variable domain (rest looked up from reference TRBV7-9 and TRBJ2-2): DTGVSQNPRHKITKRGQNVTFRCDPISEHNRLYWYRQTLGQGPEFLTYFQNEAQLEKSRLLSDRFSAERPKGSFSTLEIQRTEQGDSAMYLCASTPSGPGASGELFFGEGSRLTVL.

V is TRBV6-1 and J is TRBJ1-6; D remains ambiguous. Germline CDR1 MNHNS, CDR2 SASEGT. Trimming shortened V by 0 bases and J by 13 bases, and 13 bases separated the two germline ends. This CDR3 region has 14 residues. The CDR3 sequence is CASSEARGLDPLHF. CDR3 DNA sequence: TGTGCCAGCAGTGAAGCCAGAGGCCTTGACCCCCTCCACTTT.